The sequence of this T cell receptor beta chain was determined in a study of T cell changes during pregnancy in multiple sclerosis. Profiling relied on immunoSEQ multiplex PCR, and the TCRdb table lists in-frame clones only, not all of them. The table lists about 24,000 clones, more than 90% of them singletons. The V gene's germline CDR1 is PRHDT and CDR2 FYEKMQ (reference sequence). CDR3 length: 13 amino acids. The V end was cut by 3 bases, the J end by 7 bases, with 12 bases between. The sample in question was CD8+ T cells from peripheral blood mononuclear cells, obtained in the third trimester of pregnancy. This clonotype was sampled from a female donor in good health, enrolled as a control in a pregnancy study. V and J are TRBV13 and TRBJ1-2; tentative D call: TRBD1 (5 bases). CDR3 nucleotides: TGTGCCAGCAGCTTCGGGCAGGGTCTTGGCTACACCTTC. This encodes CASSFGQGLGYTF. The variable domain in full, completed from reference TRBV13 and TRBJ1-2, reads AAGVIQSPRHLIKEKRETATLKCYPIPRHDTVYWYQQGPGQDPQFLISFYEKMQSDKGSIPDRFSAQQFSDYHSELNMSSLELGDSALYFCASSFGQGLGYTFGSGTRLTVV.